The source of this T cell receptor (beta chain) is a study of blood T cell repertoires in COVID-19. Study at large: Samples taken during acute and convalescent COVID-19 were collected in the United States, Italy and Spain.

In the original workflow: Amplified reference gene primers provided the basis for estimating nucleated cell counts. Some clones are missing from TCRdb's copy, which holds only in-frame ones; the method was immunoSEQ multiplex PCR. V, J and clone size derive from that table, while D and trimming were established from the DNA sequence. The repertoire includes 350,000 to 450,000 clones, less than 85% of them detected once, and roughly 3.9% sits in the top ten. The sequence was collected from a woman in her late teens or twenties with acute or convalescent COVID-19. The sequencing sample was made of peripheral blood.

CDR3 amino acids: CASKRLDTQYF. Here the CDR3 DNA reads TGTGCCAGCAAGCGTTTGGATACGCAGTATTTT. V and J are TRBV12-3 or TRBV12-4 and TRBJ2-3; D call uncertain. The CDR3 has 11 residues. With 7 bases removed from V and 6 bases from J, the gap between germline ends came to 8 bases.